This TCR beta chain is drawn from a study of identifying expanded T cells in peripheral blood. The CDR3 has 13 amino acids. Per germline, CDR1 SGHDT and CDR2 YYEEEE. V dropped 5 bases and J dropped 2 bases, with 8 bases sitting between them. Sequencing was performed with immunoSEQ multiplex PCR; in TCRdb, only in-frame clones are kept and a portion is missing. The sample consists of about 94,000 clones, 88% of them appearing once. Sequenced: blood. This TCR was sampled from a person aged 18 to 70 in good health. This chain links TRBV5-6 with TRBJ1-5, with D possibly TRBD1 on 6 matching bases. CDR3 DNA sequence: TGTGCCAGCAGTTCAGGGGGCAATCAGCCCCAGCATTTT. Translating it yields CASSSGGNQPQHF.